These 7 T cell receptor beta chains share one sample of origin, sequenced in a study of vaccination effects on CD4 cells after COVID-19. Their target antigens are unknown. ViraFEST assay sequencing came after antigen-specific CD4+ T cells were expanded with viral peptide pools. Isolation of CD4+ T cells took place after about nine days of culture. Profiled with immunoSEQ multiplex PCR; TCRdb holds only in-frame clones, not every one. The table has 70,000 to 95,000 clones, around 70% seen once. This sample comprised CD4+ T cells from PBMCs cultured with HCoV-229E spike peptides, obtained before COVID-19 vaccination. All receptors come from a human donor who received a COVID-19 vaccine.

The V and J genes are TRBV6-2 or TRBV6-3 and TRBJ2-7; 9 bases map to TRBD1. The trim removed 0 bases at V and 10 bases at J, leaving 16 bases unmatched. Germline CDR1 reads MNHEY; CDR2 reads SVGEGT. This CDR3 contains 17 residues. The CDR3 DNA reads as TGTGCCAGCAGTTACTCCAAAGCCTGGGGACAGGGTTTCGTTCAGTACGTC. It translates to CASSYSKAWGQGFVQYV.

The chain recombines TRBV18 with TRBJ1-5; TRBD1 is a possible D gene (6 bases). There are 16 residues in the CDR3. Germline V gene data show CDR1 as KGHSH and CDR2 as LQKENI. V was pared by 5 bases and J by 5 bases, with 19 bases between. The CDR3 sequence is CASSSTTGTRDQPQHF. The CDR3 nucleotides are TGTGCCAGCTCATCCACCACCGGGACAAGAGATCAGCCCCAGCATTTT.

The chain is built from TRBV6-1 and TRBJ1-2, with TRBD1 as a possible D gene (6 bases). The CDR3 totals 15 residues. Germline assignment: CDR1 MNHNS and CDR2 SASEGT. Trimming left V 3 bases short and J 4 bases short, with 15 bases between. The CDR3 nucleotides are TGTGCCAGCAGTGACAACAGCAAAGGGGGCTATGGCTACACCTTC. Its translation: CASSDNSKGGYGYTF.

The chain is built from TRBV18 and TRBJ1-4, with D possibly TRBD1 on 5 matching bases. The length of the CDR3 is 13 residues. Trimming took off 6 bases at V and 3 bases at J, with 8 bases between the two ends. Germline V gene data show CDR1 as KGHSH and CDR2 as LQKENI. DNA of the CDR3: TGTGCCAGCTCCCGGGGCTCTAATGAAAAACTGTTTTTT. Encoded protein: CASSRGSNEKLFF. The variable domain in full, completed from reference TRBV18 and TRBJ1-4, reads NAGVMQNPRHLVRRRGQEARLRCSPMKGHSHVYWYRQLPEEGLKFMVYLQKENIIDESGMPKERFSAEFPKEGPSILRIQQVVRGDSAAYFCASSRGSNEKLFFGSGTQLSVL.

The V call is TRBV12-3 or TRBV12-4, the J call TRBJ2-2; no clear D gene. The V end lost 5 bases, the J end lost 6 bases, and 10 bases lay between the germline ends. The CDR3 extends over 13 amino acids. CDR3: CASSQIEPGELFF. CDR3 bases: TGTGCCAGCAGTCAGATAGAGCCCGGGGAGCTGTTTTTT.

This clone was seen only a few times. This chain links TRBV24-1 with TRBJ1-5; D gene uncertain. The CDR3 covers 15 residues. CDR1 and CDR2 from the germline V gene are KGHDR and SFDVKD. The V end lost 0 bases, the J end lost 7 bases, and 12 bases lay between the germline ends. CDR3 residues: CATSDLGGNGQPQHF. The DNA of the CDR3 is TGTGCCACCAGTGATTTGGGAGGAAACGGGCAGCCCCAGCATTTT.

The genes are TRBV29-1 and TRBJ2-4, with D maybe TRBD2 (6 bases). In germline, CDR1 is SQVTM, CDR2 ANQGSEA. The CDR3 extends over 14 amino acids. V dropped 3 bases and J dropped 7 bases, with 16 bases sitting between them. CDR3 nucleotide sequence: TGCAGCGTTGAGGAGTACCGGGGGACCAACATTCAGTACTTC. This encodes CSVEEYRGTNIQYF. The full variable domain, in which reference TRBV29-1 and TRBJ2-4 provide the parts outside the CDR3, is SAVISQKPSRDICQRGTSLTIQCQVDSQVTMMFWYRQQPGQSLTLIATANQGSEATYESGFVIDKFPISRPNLTFSTLTVSNMSPEDSSIYLCSVEEYRGTNIQYFGAGTRLSVL.